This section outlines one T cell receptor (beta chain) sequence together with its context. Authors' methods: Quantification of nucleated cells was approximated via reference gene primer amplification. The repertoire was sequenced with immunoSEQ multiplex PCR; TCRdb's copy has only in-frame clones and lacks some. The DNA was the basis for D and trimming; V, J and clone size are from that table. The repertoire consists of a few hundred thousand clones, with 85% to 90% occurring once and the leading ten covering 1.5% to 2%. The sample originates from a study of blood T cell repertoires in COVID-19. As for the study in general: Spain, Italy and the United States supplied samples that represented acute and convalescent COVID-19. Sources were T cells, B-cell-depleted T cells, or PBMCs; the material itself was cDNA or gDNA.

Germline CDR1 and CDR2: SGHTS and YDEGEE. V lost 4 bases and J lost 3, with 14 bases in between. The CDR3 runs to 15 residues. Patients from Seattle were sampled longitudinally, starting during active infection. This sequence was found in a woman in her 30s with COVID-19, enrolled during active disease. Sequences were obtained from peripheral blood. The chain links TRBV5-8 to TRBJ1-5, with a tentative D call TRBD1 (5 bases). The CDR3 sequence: CASSQNGRVNQPQHF. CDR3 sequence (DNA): TGTGCCAGCAGCCAAAATGGCAGGGTCAATCAGCCCCAGCATTTT. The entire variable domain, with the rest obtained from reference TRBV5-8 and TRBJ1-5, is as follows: EAGVTQSPTHLIKTRGQQATLRCSPISGHTSVYWYQQALGLGLQFLLWYDEGEERNRGNFPPRFSGRQFPNYSSELNVNALELEDSALYLCASSQNGRVNQPQHFGDGTRLSIL.